Shown below are 3 T cell receptor beta chains from a single sample sequenced in a study of beta chain features in type 1 diabetes. The entirety of the isolated RNA underwent reverse transcription, so expressed TCRB transcripts were sequenced. Data came from immunoSEQ multiplex PCR; TCRdb stores just in-frame clones and leaves some out. The sample yields roughly 370,000 clones, about 15% seen once. Material: naive CD4+ T cells from blood. These receptors all stem from a man younger than 40 in good health.

About this clone itself: In the same sample, other DNA sequences code for this CDR3. The gene calls are TRBV5-1 and TRBJ2-3; a weak D match, TRBD2 (5 bases). Germline V lookup: CDR1 SGHRS, CDR2 YFSETQ. There are 11 residues in the CDR3. The germline V and J ends were trimmed by 4 bases and 6 bases, with 6 bases remaining between them. The CDR3 loop reads CASSIADTQYF. In DNA form, the CDR3 reads TGCGCCAGCAGCATAGCGGATACGCAGTATTTT.

J is TRBJ1-5 and V is TRBV6-5; no reliable D call. CDR1 and CDR2 from the germline V gene are MNHEY and SVGAGI. This CDR3 is built from 13 residues. Between the trimmed V and J ends, which lost 6 bases and 5 bases, there was a span of 11 bases. CDR3 sequence reads: CASSRLKYQPQHF. CDR3 in DNA: TGTGCCAGCAGCCGCCTCAAGTATCAGCCCCAGCATTTT.

This clone was counted only a few times. The rearrangement joins TRBV6-5 to TRBJ2-1; D call uncertain. V lost 2 bases, J lost 8 bases, and 7 bases lay in between. Germline V gene sequence: CDR1 MNHEY, CDR2 SVGAGI. CDR3 length: 12 residues. CDR3 sequence (DNA): TGTGCCAGCAGTTACGTCGGCGATGAGCAGTTCTTC. Residues: CASSYVGDEQFF.